A single sample gave rise to the 20 T cell receptor beta chains below, sequenced in a study of response to subunit inactivated influenza vaccine. Each CDR3 protein is one row after TCRdb ran MiXCR on the RT-PCR reads. Here the sample spans hundreds of thousands of distinct CDR3 sequences, about 18% being singletons. The input for sequencing was PBMCs from blood, taken roughly 5 days after vaccination. The receptor set was obtained from a man in his fifties who received an inactivated influenza vaccine.

This clonotype has more than one count but fewer than ten. The chain carries TRBV27 and TRBJ2-7, with D possibly being TRBD1 or TRBD2 (5 bases each). With 5 bases removed from V and 6 bases from J, the gap between germline ends came to 26 bases. Germline V gene data show CDR1 as MNHEY and CDR2 as SMNVEV (reference sequence). This CDR3 contains 17 residues. In DNA, the CDR3 is TGTGCCAGCAGTCGACGGTCTAGGGGTGGGGGTATAGGCGAGCAGTACTTC. Its protein product is CASSRRSRGGGIGEQYF.

This clonotype appeared a few times. The gene calls are TRBV20-1 and TRBJ1-4; 9 nucleotides agree with TRBD1. CDR1 and CDR2 (germline): DFQATT, SNEGSKA (reference sequence). The CDR3 is 15 residues long. The junction had 9 bases not matched to a gene; V was cut back by 3 bases and J by 7 bases. The chain's CDR3 is CSARSKTGGSEKLFF. CDR3 DNA sequence: TGCAGTGCTAGGAGCAAGACAGGGGGAAGTGAAAAACTGTTTTTT.

The table lists this clonotype with a few counts. The V and J genes are TRBV4-3 and TRBJ2-1, with no clear D. The CDR3 covers 13 residues. The germline V gene has CDR1 LGHNA and CDR2 YSLEER. The V end was cut by 5 bases, the J end by 5 bases, with 10 bases between. The CDR3 loop is CASSGDPHNEQFF. CDR3 DNA: TGCGCCAGCAGCGGGGATCCCCACAATGAGCAGTTCTTC.

This clonotype has only a few counts. The chain links TRBV24-1 to TRBJ2-1, with D tentatively TRBD1 or TRBD2 (5 bases each). Germline CDR1 is KGHDR and CDR2 is SFDVKD. The CDR3 is made up of 11 amino acids. The V end lost 8 bases, the J end lost 8 bases, and 9 bases lay between the germline ends. The CDR3: CATKGTDEQFF. The CDR3, as DNA: TGTGCCACCAAAGGGACCGATGAGCAGTTCTTC.

The chain has TRBV29-1 and TRBJ2-1; D ambiguous. The CDR3 runs 14 residues. The ends were cut back, 0 bases at V and 5 bases at J, with 11 bases in the middle. The V gene's germline CDR1 is SQVTM and CDR2 ANQGSEA. CDR3 coding DNA: TGCAGCGTTGAAGATGGGTATATAAACAATGAGCAGTTCTTC. Translated, it gives CSVEDGYINNEQFF.

The chain employs TRBV24-1 and TRBJ2-5, with D perhaps TRBD1 (5 bases). The length of the CDR3 is 15 residues. Trimming stripped 4 bases from V and 4 bases from J, with 15 bases between. Per germline, CDR1 KGHDR and CDR2 SFDVKD. The CDR3 is CATSDPTGLGETQYF. CDR3 bases: TGTGCCACCAGTGACCCTACAGGCTTGGGAGAGACCCAGTACTTC.

This clonotype was seen ten or more times. This chain uses TRBV5-5 with TRBJ2-7, with no clear D. Trimming shortened V by 1 base and J by 0 bases, and 8 bases separated the two germline ends. Germline V gives CDR1 SGHKS, CDR2 YYEKEE (reference sequence). The CDR3 is 14 amino acids. For the CDR3, the DNA is TGTGCCAGCAGCTTGTTCAGGAGCTCCTACGAGCAGTACTTC. Translated, it gives CASSLFRSSYEQYF.

V is TRBV10-3 and J is TRBJ2-7; 10 bases fit TRBD1. With 0 bases clipped from V and 6 bases from J, the junction kept 2 bases outside the gene matches. The germline gives CDR1 ENHRY, CDR2 SYGVKD. The CDR3 has 14 amino acids. This chain's CDR3 is CAISESGQGTEQYF. CDR3 DNA: TGTGCCATCAGTGAGTCGGGACAGGGGACCGAGCAGTACTTC.

In this sample, this clonotype turned up a few times. The chain recombines TRBV5-1 with TRBJ2-1; D unresolved. CDR3 length: 15 amino acids. Germline values: CDR1 SGHRS, CDR2 YFSETQ. The V end lost 3 bases, the J end lost 0 bases, and 10 bases lay between the germline ends. The CDR3, as DNA: TGCGCCAGCAGCTCCGCGGTCCTCTCCTACAATGAGCAGTTCTTC. This codes for CASSSAVLSYNEQFF.

This clonotype has just a few counts. The genes are TRBV7-8 and TRBJ2-1, with D perhaps TRBD2 (6 bases). CDR3 length equals 14 residues. Trimming cost V 1 base and J 6 bases, with 10 bases left between them. Germline V gene lookup returns CDR1 SGHVS and CDR2 FQNEAQ. This CDR3 reads CASSLERRGNEQFF. The CDR3 DNA is TGTGCCAGCAGCTTAGAACGGCGGGGCAATGAGCAGTTCTTC.

This clonotype showed up just a few times. The CDR3 nucleotides are TGTGCCGGTCCGGGGGCCCGCTACAATGAGCAGTTCTTC. Translated: CAGPGARYNEQFF. The chain couples TRBV6-9 to TRBJ2-1; D tentatively fits TRBD1 or TRBD2 (6 bases each). The CDR3 spans 13 residues. The V and J ends lost 11 bases and 3 bases respectively, with 14 bases between them. From germline, CDR1 is MNHGY and CDR2 SVAAGI.

This sequence joins TRBV6-2 or TRBV6-3 and TRBJ2-7; 7 bases are a match to TRBD2. There are 14 residues in the CDR3. Germline trimming cut 6 bases from V and 0 bases from J; bases unmatched to any gene: 5. Germline V gene data show CDR1 as MNHEY and CDR2 as SVGEGT. DNA of the CDR3: TGTGCCAGCAGGACTAGCCACCTCTCCTACGAGCAGTACTTC. This translates into CASRTSHLSYEQYF.

This clonotype was observed a few times. Here the CDR3 DNA reads TGCGCCAGCAGCTTCGCAGGGGCGACCACCGGGGAGCTGTTTTTT. It is translated as CASSFAGATTGELFF. This chain links TRBV5-1 with TRBJ2-2; maybe TRBD1 (6 bases). The CDR3 runs 15 residues. Germline V gives CDR1 SGHRS, CDR2 YFSETQ. V lost 2 bases to trimming and J lost 4 bases, with 12 bases between them.

The CDR3 sequence is CASSLTRDVNEQYF. CDR3 bases: TGTGCCAGCAGCTTAACCAGGGACGTAAACGAGCAGTACTTC. This chain joins TRBV7-2 and TRBJ2-7; either TRBD1 or TRBD2 may supply D (5 bases each). Trimming left V 2 bases short and J 5 bases short, with 13 bases between. The CDR3 totals 14 residues. Looked up from germline, CDR1 is SGHTA and CDR2 is FQGNSA.

This clonotype was detected only a few times. This rearrangement joins TRBV4-3 to TRBJ1-4, with unresolved D. The CDR3 is made up of 18 amino acids. Between the trimmed V and J ends, which lost 0 bases and 5 bases, there was a span of 19 bases. Germline V CDR1 and CDR2: LGHNA, YSLEER. The CDR3 sequence is CASSQDSTGLRNNEKLFF. In DNA form, the CDR3 reads TGCGCCAGCAGCCAAGATTCGACCGGTTTAAGGAACAATGAAAAACTGTTTTTT.

The V call is TRBV14, the J call TRBJ2-1; 10 bases line up with TRBD2. The CDR3 contains 15 residues. The germline V gene has CDR1 SGHDN and CDR2 FVKESK. Germline trimming cut 4 bases from V and 5 bases from J; bases unmatched to any gene: 5. Written as DNA, the CDR3 is TGTGCCAGCAGCCTGACTAGCGGGCAGAACAATGAGCAGTTCTTC. This gives the protein CASSLTSGQNNEQFF.

This clonotype occurred a few times. The V gene is TRBV5-1, the J gene TRBJ2-7; weak D call: TRBD1 (6 bases). Germline CDR1 and CDR2: SGHRS and YFSETQ. Trimming took off 0 bases at V and 2 bases at J, with 12 bases between the two ends. This CDR3 spans 15 amino acids. In DNA form, the CDR3 reads TGCGCCAGCAGCTTGGAGGGGACACTACCCTACGAGCAGTACTTC. Translated, it gives CASSLEGTLPYEQYF. Drawing the rest from reference TRBV5-1 and TRBJ2-7, the complete variable domain is KAGVTQTPRYLIKTRGQQVTLSCSPISGHRSVSWYQQTPGQGLQFLFEYFSETQRNKGNFPGRFSGRQFSNSRSEMNVSTLELGDSALYLCASSLEGTLPYEQYFGPGTRLTVT.

This chain joins TRBV10-3 and TRBJ2-5; 9 positions match TRBD2. Germline lookup yields CDR1 ENHRY and CDR2 SYGVKD. Trimming took 1 base from V and 2 from J; bases not matched to a gene: 8. This CDR3 is built from 17 residues. The CDR3 protein is CAISEWWTSEGQETQYF. The DNA for the CDR3 is TGTGCCATCAGTGAGTGGTGGACTAGCGAGGGACAAGAGACCCAGTACTTC.

The V gene is TRBV29-1, the J gene TRBJ2-5; TRBD2 might be the D (6 bases). The CDR3 totals 13 residues. Per the germline V gene, CDR1 is SQVTM and CDR2 is ANQGSEA. V lost 2 bases, J lost 9 bases, and 16 bases lay in between. The CDR3 nucleotides read TGCAGCGTTGAAACGGGACTGCGAAAGGCCCAGTACTTC. Protein sequence: CSVETGLRKAQYF.

The chain uses TRBV9 and TRBJ2-1, with a possible D match to TRBD1 (5 bases). Germline V gene sequence: CDR1 SGDLS, CDR2 YYNGEE. Trimming took off 0 bases at V and 10 bases at J, with 11 bases between the two ends. The CDR3 has 13 amino acids. CDR3 coding DNA: TGTGCCAGCAGCGTAGGGGTCCAGGGAGAGCAGTTCTTC. Translating gives CASSVGVQGEQFF.